These 12 T cell receptor beta chains came from one sample sequenced in a study of chemoradiotherapy in HPV16-positive cancers. TCRdb keeps only in-frame clones here, not all; method: immunoSEQ multiplex PCR. The sample comprises approximately 28,000 clones, 90% to 95% of which are singletons, and about 20% rests with the top ten. This specimen consisted of blood, obtained from a patient who underwent chemoradiotherapy. These receptors all come from a human donor with HPV-associated anogenital cancer.

This chain joins TRBV2 and TRBJ1-5, with 9 bases aligning to TRBD1. The CDR3 consists of 15 residues. Germline CDR1 and CDR2: SNHLY and FYNNEI. Germline trimming cut 5 bases from V and 6 bases from J; bases unmatched to any gene: 8. CDR3 amino acids: CASSNRQGEGQPQHF. The CDR3 DNA is TGTGCCAGCAGTAACAGACAGGGGGAGGGTCAGCCCCAGCATTTT. Variable domain in full (rest from reference TRBV2 and TRBJ1-5): EPEVTQTPSHQVTQMGQEVILRCVPISNHLYFYWYRQILGQKVEFLVSFYNNEISEKSEIFDDQFSVERPDGSNFTLKIRSTKLEDSAMYFCASSNRQGEGQPQHFGDGTRLSIL.

The chain is built from TRBV18 and TRBJ2-5; 9 bases line up with TRBD1. The CDR3 length is 15 residues. From germline, CDR1 is KGHSH and CDR2 LQKENI. The J segment lost 4 bases and the V segment lost 3 bases, leaving 6 bases of the junction unmatched. CDR3 nucleotides: TGTGCCAGCTCACCCGGGACAGGGTCTGGAGAGACCCAGTACTTC. Protein product: CASSPGTGSGETQYF.

The V gene is TRBV2, the J gene TRBJ1-3; D is undetermined. Germline V gives CDR1 SNHLY, CDR2 FYNNEI. The CDR3 loop spans 13 amino acids. Trimming removed 7 bases at V and 0 bases at J, with 7 bases between. DNA for the CDR3: TGTGCCAGCAATCGTATCTCTGGAAACACCATATATTTT. It codes for CASNRISGNTIYF.

CDR3 DNA sequence: TGCGCCAGCAGCTTGGCTCGGGACAACCCAAACAATGAGCAGTTCTTC. It codes for CASSLARDNPNNEQFF. The V and J genes are TRBV5-1 and TRBJ2-1; tentatively, D is TRBD1 (6 bases). V was trimmed by 0 bases and J by 5 bases, leaving 15 bases between them. The CDR3 contains 16 residues. Germline lookup yields CDR1 SGHRS and CDR2 YFSETQ. Together with reference TRBV5-1 and TRBJ2-1, the CDR3 gives the full variable domain: KAGVTQTPRYLIKTRGQQVTLSCSPISGHRSVSWYQQTPGQGLQFLFEYFSETQRNKGNFPGRFSGRQFSNSRSEMNVSTLELGDSALYLCASSLARDNPNNEQFFGPGTRLTVL.

The J gene is TRBJ1-4, the V gene TRBV5-1; D is perhaps TRBD1 (5 bases). Trimming took off 0 bases at V and 3 bases at J, with 6 bases between the two ends. Germline V CDR1 and CDR2: SGHRS, YFSETQ. The CDR3 length is 14 residues. The CDR3 DNA sequence: TGCGCCAGCAGCTTGGGACAGTCTAATGAAAAACTGTTTTTT. It is translated as CASSLGQSNEKLFF.

The CDR3 here is CASSPQRGSEKLFF. The CDR3 DNA reads TGTGCCAGCAGCCCCCAACGGGGAAGTGAAAAACTGTTTTTT. V is TRBV11-2 and J is TRBJ1-4; D is undetermined. The CDR3 runs 14 residues. CDR1 is SGHAT, CDR2 FQNNGV, per germline. Trimming pared 5 bases from V and 7 bases from J, leaving 14 bases between.

This clone was observed a single time. The chain joins TRBV5-4 to TRBJ1-1; TRBD1 is a possible D gene (5 bases). This CDR3 contains 14 residues. V lost 0 bases and J lost 5, with 11 bases in between. Per germline, CDR1 SGHNT and CDR2 YYREEE (reference sequence). Here the CDR3 reads CASSLAGTFTEAFF. The CDR3 nucleotides read TGTGCCAGCAGCTTGGCCGGGACTTTTACTGAAGCTTTCTTT.

In this sample, this clone turned up once. CDR3 region: CASRRGTADTQYF. The CDR3 DNA follows: TGTGCCAGTCGCCGGGGGACCGCAGATACGCAGTATTTT. The chain uses TRBV6-5 and TRBJ2-3; a possible D gene is TRBD2 (6 bases). V lost 9 bases and J 4 bases, leaving 14 bases between the germline ends. There are 13 residues in the CDR3. Germline V gene data show CDR1 as MNHEY and CDR2 as SVGAGI.

The chain couples TRBV5-4 to TRBJ1-2; TRBD1 might be the D (5 bases). Germline V gene lookup returns CDR1 SGHNT and CDR2 YYREEE (reference sequence). The CDR3 has 16 residues. V lost 4 bases, J lost 3 bases, and 19 bases lay in between. The DNA for the CDR3 is TGTGCCAGCAGCCCGGGACTTCCTCCCGTCGACTATGGCTACACCTTC. Its translation: CASSPGLPPVDYGYTF.

The CDR3 is CASSPKRGGSRDTQYF. The CDR3 nucleotides are TGTGCCAGCAGCCCCAAGCGGGGGGGCAGTAGGGATACGCAGTATTTT. The rearrangement uses TRBV6-6 and TRBJ2-3; the match to TRBD2 covers 10 bases. With V trimmed by 6 bases and J by 6 bases, 12 bases remained unmatched. CDR3 length equals 16 residues. Germline loops: CDR1 MNHNY, CDR2 SVGAGI (reference sequence).

The count of this clone is one. This rearrangement joins TRBV13 to TRBJ2-2; TRBD1 is a possible D gene (6 bases). With 5 bases removed from V and 6 bases from J, the gap between germline ends came to 10 bases. Germline V CDR1 and CDR2: PRHDT, FYEKMQ (reference sequence). The CDR3 consists of 13 residues. In DNA, the CDR3 is TGTGCCAGCAGCACAAGGGGGTCCGGGGAGCTGTTTTTT. It yields the protein CASSTRGSGELFF. Full variable domain (outside the CDR3, taken from reference TRBV13 and TRBJ2-2): AAGVIQSPRHLIKEKRETATLKCYPIPRHDTVYWYQQGPGQDPQFLISFYEKMQSDKGSIPDRFSAQQFSDYHSELNMSSLELGDSALYFCASSTRGSGELFFGEGSRLTVL.

The rearrangement joins TRBV4-3 to TRBJ2-7; D is ambiguous. This CDR3 is built from 14 residues. The germline gives CDR1 LGHNA, CDR2 YSLEER. Trimming stripped 2 bases from V and 1 base from J, with 9 bases between. CDR3 amino acids: CASSQHSDSYEQYF. As DNA, the CDR3 is TGCGCCAGCAGCCAACATTCAGATTCCTACGAGCAGTACTTC.